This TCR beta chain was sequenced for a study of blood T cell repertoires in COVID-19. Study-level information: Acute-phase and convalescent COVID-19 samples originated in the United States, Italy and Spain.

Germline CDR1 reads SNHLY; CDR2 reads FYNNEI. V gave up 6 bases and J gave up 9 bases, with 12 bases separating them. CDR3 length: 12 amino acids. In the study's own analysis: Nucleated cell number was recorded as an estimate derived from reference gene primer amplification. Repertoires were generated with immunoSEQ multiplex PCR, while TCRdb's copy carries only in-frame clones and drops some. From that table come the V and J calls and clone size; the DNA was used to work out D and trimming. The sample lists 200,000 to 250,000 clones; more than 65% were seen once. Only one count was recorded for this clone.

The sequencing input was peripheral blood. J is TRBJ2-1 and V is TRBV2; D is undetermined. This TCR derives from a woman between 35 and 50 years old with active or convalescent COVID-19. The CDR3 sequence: CASRTLAIEQFF. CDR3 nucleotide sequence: TGTGCCAGCAGAACCTTAGCAATTGAGCAGTTCTTC.